A single sample is the source of the 12 T cell receptor beta chains below, sequenced in a study of T cell responses to AZD1222 COVID-19 vaccine. Here immunoSEQ multiplex PCR was the method, and the copy in TCRdb shows in-frame clones only, minus some. The data contain fewer than 110,000 clones, about 90% of them seen just once; the ten biggest clones take up 22%. This specimen consisted of peripheral blood, obtained on day 0 of AZD1222 vaccination. These receptors all come from an adult in good health.

This clone was picked up a small number of times. The rearrangement uses TRBV4-1 and TRBJ2-1; D might be TRBD1 (5 bases). V lost 3 bases to trimming and J lost 8 bases, with 23 bases between them. The CDR3 loop spans 17 amino acids. CDR1 and CDR2 from the germline V gene are MGHRA and YSYEKL. Written as DNA, the CDR3 is TGCGCCAGCAGCCAGGCCCGACAGAGCCTCAAGTCCCATGAGCAGTTCTTC. It codes for CASSQARQSLKSHEQFF.

This clone was observed a handful of times. This sequence joins TRBV5-6 and TRBJ1-2; 8 nucleotides agree with TRBD1. The CDR3 length is 13 residues. Trimming cost V 2 bases and J 7 bases; bases outside gene matches: 4. CDR1 SGHDT and CDR2 YYEEEE come from the germline V gene. CDR3 amino acids: CASSFAGGPGYTF. In nucleotides, the CDR3 is TGTGCCAGCAGCTTCGCAGGGGGCCCTGGCTACACCTTC. Using reference TRBV5-6 and TRBJ1-2 for the parts outside the CDR3, the full variable domain is DAGVTQSPTHLIKTRGQQVTLRCSPKSGHDTVSWYQQALGQGPQFIFQYYEEEERQRGNFPDRFSGHQFPNYSSELNVNALLLGDSALYLCASSFAGGPGYTFGSGTRLTVV.

This chain connects TRBV4-1 to TRBJ2-7; 8 nucleotides align to TRBD2. Germline CDR1 is MGHRA and CDR2 is YSYEKL. The CDR3 runs 16 residues. V shed 2 bases and J 5 bases; nucleotides not matched to a gene: 11. For the CDR3, the DNA is TGCGCCAGCAGCCAAATCCGGGAGGGAGGAGTAGACGAGCAGTACTTC. This gives the protein CASSQIREGGVDEQYF.

This chain uses TRBV6-5 with TRBJ1-2, with D possibly TRBD1 on 6 matching bases. This CDR3 comprises 12 residues. V was pared by 10 bases and J by 7 bases, with 16 bases between. The germline V gene encodes CDR1 MNHEY and CDR2 SVGAGI. CDR3 nucleotides: TGTGCCACTGTGGGACAAAGAGGTGGCTACACCTTC. Protein sequence: CATVGQRGGYTF.

The chain recombines TRBV6-5 with TRBJ1-2; 10 positions agree with TRBD1. Germline assignment: CDR1 MNHEY and CDR2 SVGAGI. CDR3 length equals 14 residues. J lost 7 bases, V lost 6 bases, and 8 bases had no gene match. As DNA, the CDR3 is TGTGCCAGCAGCCAGGGACAGGGGTATGTTGGCTACACCTTC. Protein sequence: CASSQGQGYVGYTF.

V gene TRBV15 combines with J gene TRBJ1-3; D perhaps matches TRBD1 (5 bases). Between the trimmed V and J ends, which lost 0 bases and 6 bases, there was a span of 12 bases. The CDR3 consists of 15 residues. From germline, CDR1 is LNHNV and CDR2 YYDKDF (reference sequence). The CDR3: CATSRDKDSSNTIYF. The DNA of the CDR3 is TGTGCCACCAGCAGAGACAAAGACAGTTCAAACACCATATATTTT.

The rearrangement links TRBV5-1 to TRBJ1-2; 8 bases line up with TRBD1. Germline values: CDR1 SGHRS, CDR2 YFSETQ. The junction had 4 bases not matched to a gene; V was cut back by 1 base and J by 5 bases. The CDR3 spans 14 residues. CDR3 sequence reads: CASSLSGGEYGYTF. DNA of the CDR3: TGCGCCAGCAGCTTGTCAGGGGGCGAGTATGGCTACACCTTC.

The chain recombines TRBV2 with TRBJ2-3; weak D call: TRBD2 (5 bases). This CDR3 spans 13 amino acids. The germline V gene encodes CDR1 SNHLY and CDR2 FYNNEI. V lost 6 bases, J lost 6 bases, and 13 bases lay in between. CDR3 in amino acids: CASRELVSDTQYF. CDR3 nucleotides: TGTGCCAGCAGGGAACTAGTTTCGGATACGCAGTATTTT.

This chain's CDR3 is CASSRKPEGLSYEQYF. CDR3 bases: TGCGCCAGCAGCCGAAAGCCCGAGGGGTTATCCTACGAGCAGTACTTC. The gene calls are TRBV4-1 and TRBJ2-7; D may match TRBD1 or TRBD2 (5 bases each). The germline V and J ends were trimmed by 4 bases and 1 base, with 17 bases remaining between them. This CDR3 spans 16 amino acids. Germline assignment: CDR1 MGHRA and CDR2 YSYEKL.

V is TRBV6-6 and J is TRBJ1-5; 10 bases are a match to TRBD1. The CDR3 sequence is 17 residues long. Unmatched junction bases numbered 12, after V lost 5 bases and J lost 5 bases. From germline, CDR1 is MNHNY and CDR2 SVGAGI (reference sequence). CDR3 nucleotide sequence: TGTGCCAGCAGTCCACGATCGGTGGGGACAGGGGATCAGCCCCAGCATTTT. Its protein is CASSPRSVGTGDQPQHF.

The genes are TRBV6-4 and TRBJ1-2; 10 bases agree with TRBD1. Germline-derived CDR1 and CDR2 are MRHNA and SNTAGT. The CDR3 has 15 amino acids. V trimming: 4 bases; J trimming: 7 bases; junction bases outside the gene matches: 9. CDR3 protein: CASSVEGQGIGGYTF. CDR3 coding DNA: TGTGCCAGCAGTGTGGAGGGACAGGGGATTGGTGGCTACACCTTC.

V is TRBV7-8 and J is TRBJ2-2; 10 bases are a match to TRBD2. The CDR3 has 16 residues. Unmatched junction bases numbered 11, after V lost 5 bases and J lost 8 bases. The germline V gene has CDR1 SGHVS and CDR2 FQNEAQ. The CDR3 loop reads CASSPGRLAGEGELFF. The CDR3 DNA sequence: TGTGCCAGCAGCCCCGGCCGGCTAGCGGGGGAAGGGGAGCTGTTTTTT.